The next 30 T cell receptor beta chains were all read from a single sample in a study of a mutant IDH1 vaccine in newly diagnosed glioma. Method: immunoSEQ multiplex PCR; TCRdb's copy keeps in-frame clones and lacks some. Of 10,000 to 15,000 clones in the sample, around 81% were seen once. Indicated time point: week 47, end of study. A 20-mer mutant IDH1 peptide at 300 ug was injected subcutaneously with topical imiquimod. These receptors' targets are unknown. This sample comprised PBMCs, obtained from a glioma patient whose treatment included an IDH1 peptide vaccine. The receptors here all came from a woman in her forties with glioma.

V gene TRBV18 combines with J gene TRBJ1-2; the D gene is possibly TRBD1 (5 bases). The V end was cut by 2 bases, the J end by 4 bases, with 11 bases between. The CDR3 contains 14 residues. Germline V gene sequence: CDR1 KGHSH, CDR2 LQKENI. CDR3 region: CASSPTGSSYGYTF. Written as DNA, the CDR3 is TGTGCCAGCTCACCAACAGGATCGTCCTATGGCTACACCTTC.

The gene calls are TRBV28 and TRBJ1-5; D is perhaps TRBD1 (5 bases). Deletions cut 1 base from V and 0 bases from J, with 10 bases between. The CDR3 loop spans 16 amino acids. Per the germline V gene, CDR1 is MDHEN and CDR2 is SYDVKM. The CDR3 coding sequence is TGTGCCAGCAGTTTATCCAGGGAATATAGCAATCAGCCCCAGCATTTT. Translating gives CASSLSREYSNQPQHF.

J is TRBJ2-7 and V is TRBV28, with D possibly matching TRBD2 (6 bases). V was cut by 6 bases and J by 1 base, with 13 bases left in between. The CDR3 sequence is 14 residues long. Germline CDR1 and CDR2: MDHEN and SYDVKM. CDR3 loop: CASRLPRGSYEQYF. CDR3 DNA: TGTGCCAGCAGACTCCCCCGGGGGTCCTACGAGCAGTACTTC. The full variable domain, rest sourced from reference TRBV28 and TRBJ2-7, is DVKVTQSSRYLVKRTGEKVFLECVQDMDHENMFWYRQDPGLGLRLIYFSYDVKMKEKGDIPEGYSVSREKKERFSLILESASTNQTSMYLCASRLPRGSYEQYFGPGTRLTVT.

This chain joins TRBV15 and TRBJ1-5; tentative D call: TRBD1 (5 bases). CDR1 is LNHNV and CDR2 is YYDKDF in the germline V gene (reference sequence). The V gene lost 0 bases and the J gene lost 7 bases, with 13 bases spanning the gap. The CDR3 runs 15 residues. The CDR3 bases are TGTGCCACCAGCAGAGATGGCGGGGGGAGCCAGCCCCAGCATTTT. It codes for CATSRDGGGSQPQHF.

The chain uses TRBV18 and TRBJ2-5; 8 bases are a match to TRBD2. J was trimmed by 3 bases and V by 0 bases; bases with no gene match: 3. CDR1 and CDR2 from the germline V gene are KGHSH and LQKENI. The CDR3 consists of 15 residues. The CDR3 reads CASSPPSGGKETQYF. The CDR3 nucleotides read TGTGCCAGCTCACCACCGAGCGGGGGAAAAGAGACCCAGTACTTC.

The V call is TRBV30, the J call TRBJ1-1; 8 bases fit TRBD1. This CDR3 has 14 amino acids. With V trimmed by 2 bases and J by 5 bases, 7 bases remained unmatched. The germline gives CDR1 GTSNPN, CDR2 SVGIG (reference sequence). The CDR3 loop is CAWSHTGGWTEAFF. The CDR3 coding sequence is TGTGCCTGGAGTCATACAGGGGGTTGGACTGAAGCTTTCTTT.

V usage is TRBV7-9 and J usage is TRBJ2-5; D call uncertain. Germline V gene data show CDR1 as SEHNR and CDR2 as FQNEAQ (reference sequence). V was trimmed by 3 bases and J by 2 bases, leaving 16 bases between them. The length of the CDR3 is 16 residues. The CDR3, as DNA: TGTGCCAGCAGCTTTGTCCCTAGGTCCTTACAAGAGACCCAGTACTTC. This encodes CASSFVPRSLQETQYF. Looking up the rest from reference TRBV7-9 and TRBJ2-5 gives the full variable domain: DTGVSQNPRHKITKRGQNVTFRCDPISEHNRLYWYRQTLGQGPEFLTYFQNEAQLEKSRLLSDRFSAERPKGSFSTLEIQRTEQGDSAMYLCASSFVPRSLQETQYFGPGTRLLVL.

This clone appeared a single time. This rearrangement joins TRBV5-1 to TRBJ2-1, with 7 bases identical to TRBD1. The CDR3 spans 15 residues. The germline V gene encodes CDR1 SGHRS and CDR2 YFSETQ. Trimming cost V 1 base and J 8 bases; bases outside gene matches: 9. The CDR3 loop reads CASSLTGQVAHEQFF. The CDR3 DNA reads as TGCGCCAGCAGCTTGACCGGACAGGTGGCCCATGAGCAGTTCTTC.

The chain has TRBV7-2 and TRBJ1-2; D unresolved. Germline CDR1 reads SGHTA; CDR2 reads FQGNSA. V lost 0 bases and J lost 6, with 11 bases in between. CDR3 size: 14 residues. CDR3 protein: CASSLAQQLDGYTF. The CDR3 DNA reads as TGTGCCAGCAGCTTAGCGCAACAGTTGGATGGCTACACCTTC. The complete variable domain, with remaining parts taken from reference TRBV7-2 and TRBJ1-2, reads GAGVSQSPSNKVTEKGKDVELRCDPISGHTALYWYRQSLGQGLEFLIYFQGNSAPDKSGLPSDRFSAERTGGSVSTLTIQRTQQEDSAVYLCASSLAQQLDGYTFGSGTRLTVV.

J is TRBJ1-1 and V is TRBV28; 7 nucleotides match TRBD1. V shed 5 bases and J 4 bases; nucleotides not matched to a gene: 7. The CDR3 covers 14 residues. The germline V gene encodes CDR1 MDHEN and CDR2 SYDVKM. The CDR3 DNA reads TGTGCCAGCAGTGACCCGGGACAGACCACTGAAGCTTTCTTT. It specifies CASSDPGQTTEAFF.

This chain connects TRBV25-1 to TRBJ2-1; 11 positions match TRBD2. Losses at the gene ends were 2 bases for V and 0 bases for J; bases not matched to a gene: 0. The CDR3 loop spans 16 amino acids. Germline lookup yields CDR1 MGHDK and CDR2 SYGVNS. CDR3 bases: TGTGCCAGCAGTGAAACTAGCGGGAGCTCCTACAATGAGCAGTTCTTC. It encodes CASSETSGSSYNEQFF.

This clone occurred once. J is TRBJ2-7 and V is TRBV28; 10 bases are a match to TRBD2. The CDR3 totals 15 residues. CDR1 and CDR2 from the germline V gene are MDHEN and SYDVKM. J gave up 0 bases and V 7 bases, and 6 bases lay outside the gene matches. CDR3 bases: TGTGCCAGCACCCTTAGCGGGGGGAGCTCCTACGAGCAGTACTTC. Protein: CASTLSGGSSYEQYF.

CDR3 sequence: CASSQDRGWKAAQYF. In nucleotides, the CDR3 is TGCGCCAGCAGCCAAGATCGGGGCTGGAAGGCGGCCCAGTACTTC. The chain carries TRBV4-1 and TRBJ2-5; D might be TRBD1 or TRBD2, each matching 5 bases. V was cut by 0 bases and J by 9 bases, with 17 bases left in between. Germline lookup yields CDR1 MGHRA and CDR2 YSYEKL. The CDR3 is made up of 15 amino acids.

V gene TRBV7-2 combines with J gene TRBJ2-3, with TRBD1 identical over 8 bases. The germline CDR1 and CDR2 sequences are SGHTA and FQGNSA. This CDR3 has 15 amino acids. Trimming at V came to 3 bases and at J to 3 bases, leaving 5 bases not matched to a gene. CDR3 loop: CASSFNGQGTDTQYF. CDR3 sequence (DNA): TGTGCCAGCAGCTTTAACGGACAGGGTACAGATACGCAGTATTTT.

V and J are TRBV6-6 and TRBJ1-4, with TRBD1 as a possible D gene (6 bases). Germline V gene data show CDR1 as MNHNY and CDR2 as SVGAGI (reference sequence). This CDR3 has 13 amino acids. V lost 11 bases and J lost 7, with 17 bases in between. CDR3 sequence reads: CACTGSKFEKLFF. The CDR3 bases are TGTGCCTGTACAGGGTCTAAATTTGAAAAACTGTTTTTT.

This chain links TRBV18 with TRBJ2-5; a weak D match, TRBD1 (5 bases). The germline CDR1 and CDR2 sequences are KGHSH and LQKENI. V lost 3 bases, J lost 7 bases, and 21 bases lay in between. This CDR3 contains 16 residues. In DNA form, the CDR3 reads TGTGCCAGCTCACCTACCGTGGCAGGGTACACGGGGACCCAGTACTTC. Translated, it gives CASSPTVAGYTGTQYF.

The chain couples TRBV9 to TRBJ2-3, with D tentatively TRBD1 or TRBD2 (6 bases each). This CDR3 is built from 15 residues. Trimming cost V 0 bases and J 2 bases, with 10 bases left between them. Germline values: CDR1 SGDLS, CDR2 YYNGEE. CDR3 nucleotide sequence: TGTGCCAGCAGCGTAGGAGGGGGGAACACAGATACGCAGTATTTT. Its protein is CASSVGGGNTDTQYF.

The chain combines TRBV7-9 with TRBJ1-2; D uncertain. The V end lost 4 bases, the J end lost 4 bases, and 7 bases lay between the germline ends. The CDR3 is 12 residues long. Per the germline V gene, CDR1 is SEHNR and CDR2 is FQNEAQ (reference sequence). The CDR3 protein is CASSSSGYGYTF. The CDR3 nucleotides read TGTGCCAGCAGCTCTTCGGGCTATGGCTACACCTTC.

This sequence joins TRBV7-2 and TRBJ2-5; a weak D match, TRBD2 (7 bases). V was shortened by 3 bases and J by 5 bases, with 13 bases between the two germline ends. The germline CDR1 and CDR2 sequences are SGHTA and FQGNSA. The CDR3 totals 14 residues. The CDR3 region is CASSFRGGRETQYF. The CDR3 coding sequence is TGTGCCAGCAGCTTTCGCGGGGGCCGGGAGACCCAGTACTTC.

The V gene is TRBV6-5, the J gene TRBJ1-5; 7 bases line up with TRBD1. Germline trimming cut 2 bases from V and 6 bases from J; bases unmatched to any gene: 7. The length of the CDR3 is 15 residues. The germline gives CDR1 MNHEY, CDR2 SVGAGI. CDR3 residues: CASSYPPNRGQPQHF. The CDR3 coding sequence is TGTGCCAGCAGTTACCCGCCAAACAGGGGTCAGCCCCAGCATTTT.

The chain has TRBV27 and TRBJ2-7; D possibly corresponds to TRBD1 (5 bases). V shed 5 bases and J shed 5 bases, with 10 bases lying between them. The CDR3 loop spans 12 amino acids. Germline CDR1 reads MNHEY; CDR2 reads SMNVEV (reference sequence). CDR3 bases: TGTGCCAGCAGTGCAGGGTTCAACGAGCAGTACTTC. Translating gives CASSAGFNEQYF.

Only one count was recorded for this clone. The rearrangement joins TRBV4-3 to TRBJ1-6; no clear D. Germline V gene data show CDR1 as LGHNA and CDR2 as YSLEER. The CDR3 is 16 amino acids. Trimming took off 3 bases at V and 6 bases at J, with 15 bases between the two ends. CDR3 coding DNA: TGCGCCAGCAGCCAGTCGGGAGGGCCTCCTAATTCACCCCTCCACTTT. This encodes CASSQSGGPPNSPLHF.

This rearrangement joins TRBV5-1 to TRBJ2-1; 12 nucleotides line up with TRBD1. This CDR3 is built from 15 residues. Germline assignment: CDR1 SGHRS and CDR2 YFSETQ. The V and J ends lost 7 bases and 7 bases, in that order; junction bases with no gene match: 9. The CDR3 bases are TGCGCCAGCTCGCCGGGACAGGGGGCGCGAAATGAGCAGTTCTTC. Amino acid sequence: CASSPGQGARNEQFF.

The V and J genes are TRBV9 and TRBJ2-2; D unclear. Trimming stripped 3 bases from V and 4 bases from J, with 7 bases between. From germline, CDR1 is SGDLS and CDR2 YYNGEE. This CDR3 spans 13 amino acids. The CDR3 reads CASSGESTGELFF. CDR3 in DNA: TGTGCCAGCAGCGGCGAGTCCACCGGGGAGCTGTTTTTT.

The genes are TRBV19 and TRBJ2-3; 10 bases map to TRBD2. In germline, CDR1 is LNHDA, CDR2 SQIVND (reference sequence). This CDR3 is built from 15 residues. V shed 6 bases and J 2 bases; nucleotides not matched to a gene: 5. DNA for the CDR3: TGTGCCAGTAGCCCGACTAGCGGGTTCACAGATACGCAGTATTTT. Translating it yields CASSPTSGFTDTQYF.

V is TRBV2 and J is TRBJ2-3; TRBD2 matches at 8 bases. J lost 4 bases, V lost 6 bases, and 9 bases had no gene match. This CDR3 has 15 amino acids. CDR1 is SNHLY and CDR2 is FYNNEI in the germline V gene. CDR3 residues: CASRLAGQGADTQYF. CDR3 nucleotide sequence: TGTGCCAGCAGGCTAGCGGGTCAAGGGGCAGATACGCAGTATTTT.

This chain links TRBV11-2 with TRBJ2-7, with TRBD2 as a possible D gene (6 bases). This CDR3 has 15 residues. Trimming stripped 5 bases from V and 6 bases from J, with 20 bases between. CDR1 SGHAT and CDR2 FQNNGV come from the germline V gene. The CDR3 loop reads CASSPVGREDGEQYF. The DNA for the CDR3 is TGTGCCAGCAGCCCGGTGGGCAGGGAGGATGGCGAGCAGTACTTC.

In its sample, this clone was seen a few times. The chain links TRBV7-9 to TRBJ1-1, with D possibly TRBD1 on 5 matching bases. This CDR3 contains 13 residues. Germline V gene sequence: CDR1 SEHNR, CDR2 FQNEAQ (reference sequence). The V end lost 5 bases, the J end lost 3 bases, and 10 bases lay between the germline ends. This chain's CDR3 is CASSRVGDTEAFF. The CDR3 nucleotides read TGTGCCAGCAGCCGCGTGGGGGACACTGAAGCTTTCTTT.

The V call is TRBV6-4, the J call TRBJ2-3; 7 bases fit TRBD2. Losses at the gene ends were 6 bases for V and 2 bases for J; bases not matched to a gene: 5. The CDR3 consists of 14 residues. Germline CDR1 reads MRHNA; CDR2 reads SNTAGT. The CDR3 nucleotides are TGTGCCAGCAGACAGCGGGGACCCACAGATACGCAGTATTTT. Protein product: CASRQRGPTDTQYF.

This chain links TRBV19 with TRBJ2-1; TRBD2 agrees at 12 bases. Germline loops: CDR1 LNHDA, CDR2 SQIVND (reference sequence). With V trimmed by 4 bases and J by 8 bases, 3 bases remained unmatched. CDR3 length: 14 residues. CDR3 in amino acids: CASSRLAGVHEQFF. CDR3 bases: TGTGCCAGTAGTAGACTAGCGGGGGTTCATGAGCAGTTCTTC.